This TCR beta chain originates from a study of blood T cell repertoires in COVID-19. This clone was counted a single time. Looked up from germline, CDR1 is MNHEY and CDR2 is SVGEGT. With V trimmed by 5 bases and J by 3 bases, 8 bases remained unmatched. The CDR3 contains 15 residues. Some clones are missing from TCRdb's copy, which holds only in-frame ones; the method was immunoSEQ multiplex PCR. The repertoire includes roughly 340,000 clones, approximately 87% of them detected once, and about 6.9% sits in the top ten. The sequence came from a woman aged 45-65 years with COVID-19, enrolled during active disease. The sequencing sample was made of peripheral blood. This rearrangement joins TRBV6-2 or TRBV6-3 to TRBJ2-5; 8 nucleotides line up with TRBD1. The CDR3, as DNA: TGTGCCAGCAGTAAAAGACAGGGGATGAAAGAGACCCAGTACTTC. This gives the protein CASSKRQGMKETQYF.